Following are 9 T cell receptor beta chains from one sample sequenced in a study of T cell repertoires in cytomegalovirus infection. Using its own MiXCR run on the reads, TCRdb lists one record per CDR3 protein. The sample lists roughly 500,000 distinct CDR3 sequences, about 44% occurring once. No cognate antigen is known for these TCRs. The sample was cultured PBMCs, taken from culture after CMV antigen stimulation. The source is a human donor in good health (CMV status not recorded). Some clones in this sample may be carry-over from other donors' samples.

This clonotype has more than one count but fewer than ten. This rearrangement joins TRBV10-2 to TRBJ2-3, with no clear D. The CDR3 spans 14 residues. Germline V gives CDR1 WSHSY, CDR2 SAAADI. V gave up 0 bases and J gave up 3 bases, with 7 bases separating them. This CDR3 reads CASSESIRTDTQYF. The DNA for the CDR3 is TGCGCCAGCAGTGAGTCGATTCGAACAGATACGCAGTATTTT.

The chain recombines TRBV2 with TRBJ1-6; D perhaps matches TRBD1 (5 bases). Deletions cut 8 bases from V and 0 bases from J, with 11 bases between. The V gene's germline CDR1 is SNHLY and CDR2 FYNNEI. The CDR3 is 15 residues long. Here the CDR3 reads CASCRESSYNSPLHF. The CDR3 DNA is TGTGCCAGCTGCAGGGAGAGCTCCTATAATTCACCCCTCCACTTT.

This chain joins TRBV5-1 and TRBJ2-4; the match to TRBD2 covers 11 bases. There are 18 residues in the CDR3. Trimming at V came to 4 bases and at J to 4 bases, leaving 13 bases not matched to a gene. CDR1 is SGHRS, CDR2 YFSETQ, per germline. The CDR3 is CASSLLGATSGVKNIQYF. The DNA of the CDR3 is TGCGCCAGCAGCCTCCTAGGTGCGACTAGCGGGGTTAAAAACATTCAGTACTTC.

The genes are TRBV20-1 and TRBJ2-2; the match to TRBD1 covers 9 bases. CDR1 and CDR2 from the germline V gene are DFQATT and SNEGSKA (reference sequence). CDR3 length: 14 amino acids. Losses at the gene ends were 6 bases for V and 0 bases for J; bases not matched to a gene: 2. The CDR3 here is CSARQGANTGELFF. As DNA, the CDR3 is TGCAGTGCAAGACAGGGGGCGAACACCGGGGAGCTGTTTTTT.

The rearrangement uses TRBV2 and TRBJ2-7; D possibly corresponds to TRBD1 (5 bases). The CDR3 extends over 13 amino acids. The germline V and J ends were trimmed by 5 bases and 7 bases, with 15 bases remaining between them. The V gene's germline CDR1 is SNHLY and CDR2 FYNNEI. The CDR3 is CASSLQGIVEQYF. In DNA, the CDR3 is TGTGCCAGCAGTCTCCAGGGAATAGTAGAGCAGTACTTC.

In its sample, this clonotype was seen a few times. The genes are TRBV7-2 and TRBJ2-7; 10 nucleotides align to TRBD1. This CDR3 contains 14 residues. The germline CDR1 and CDR2 sequences are SGHTA and FQGNSA. The ends lost 6 bases at V and 4 bases at J; junction bases unmatched: 6. DNA for the CDR3: TGTGCCAGCAGGCGGGACAGGGGCTCGTACGAGCAGTACTTC. It yields the protein CASRRDRGSYEQYF.

This clonotype came up a few times. The chain uses TRBV7-2 and TRBJ2-4; 8 bases are shared with TRBD1. The CDR3 has 16 amino acids. J was trimmed by 1 base and V by 0 bases; bases with no gene match: 2. Germline CDR1 reads SGHTA; CDR2 reads FQGNSA. Here the CDR3 DNA reads TGTGCCAGCAGCTTAGCGGCAGGGGGCGCCAAAAACATTCAGTACTTC. Translating it yields CASSLAAGGAKNIQYF. Drawing the rest from reference TRBV7-2 and TRBJ2-4, the complete variable domain is GAGVSQSPSNKVTEKGKDVELRCDPISGHTALYWYRQSLGQGLEFLIYFQGNSAPDKSGLPSDRFSAERTGGSVSTLTIQRTQQEDSAVYLCASSLAAGGAKNIQYFGAGTRLSVL.

The chain is built from TRBV30 and TRBJ2-1, with unresolved D. Germline V gives CDR1 GTSNPN, CDR2 SVGIG (reference sequence). CDR3 size: 12 residues. V was trimmed by 6 bases and J by 6 bases, leaving 12 bases between them. CDR3: CACPLKFNEQFF. The CDR3 region has the DNA TGTGCCTGCCCGTTAAAGTTCAATGAGCAGTTCTTC.

In DNA, the CDR3 is TGTGCCAGCAGCTTAGGCCAGATTTACTATGGCTACACCTTC. It codes for CASSLGQIYYGYTF. The V gene is TRBV7-2, the J gene TRBJ1-2; no clear D. The CDR3 is 14 amino acids. Between the trimmed V and J ends, which lost 1 base and 3 bases, there was a span of 9 bases. Germline V gives CDR1 SGHTA, CDR2 FQGNSA.